Shown below are 30 T cell receptor beta chains from a single sample sequenced in a study of blood T cells in healthy people across ages. The use of a sample-barcoded 5' primer and a J-beta primer mix characterized a second PCR of roughly 6 to 12 cycles. MiXCR, applied by TCRdb to the 5' RACE reads, yields one record per CDR3 protein. The data contain over 1,300,000 distinct CDR3 sequences, almost 60% of them seen just once; the ten biggest clones take up 6.5% to 8%. Sequences were obtained from blood. These TCRs come from a man between 18 and 29 years old in good health.

About this clonotype itself: This could be a read error, since a much larger clone is one nucleotide away. The chain recombines TRBV6-5 with TRBJ2-7; no clear D gene. The CDR3 runs 15 residues. V was shortened by 2 bases and J by 1 base, with 12 bases between the two germline ends. CDR1 is MNHEY and CDR2 is SVGAGI in the germline V gene. CDR3 in amino acids: CASSYAIGGSYEQYF. The CDR3 region has the DNA TGTGCCAGCAGTTACGCTATAGGCGGTTCCTACGAGCAGTACTTC.

The chain combines TRBV6-1 with TRBJ2-5; tentatively, D is TRBD1 (6 bases). The end of the DNA is better explained by TRBJ2-7, so the J call may be wrong. Germline V gives CDR1 MNHNS, CDR2 SASEGT. This CDR3 spans 13 amino acids. The chain's CDR3 is CASKGQGRYEQYF. CDR3 nucleotide sequence: TGTGCCAGCAAAGGGCAGGGGCGCTACGAGCAGTACTTC.

This chain connects TRBV27 to TRBJ2-1; 11 bases are shared with TRBD2. The CDR3 sequence is 17 residues long. Trimming removed 3 bases from V and 10 bases from J; junction bases left unmatched: 14. Germline assignment: CDR1 MNHEY and CDR2 SMNVEV (reference sequence). CDR3 in amino acids: CASSFNLAGGRPWEQFF. The CDR3 DNA follows: TGTGCCAGCAGTTTCAACCTAGCGGGAGGCAGGCCTTGGGAGCAGTTCTTC.

The chain uses TRBV12-5 and TRBJ2-7; D gene ambiguous. Germline assignment: CDR1 LGHNT and CDR2 FRNRAP. This CDR3 is built from 17 residues. Between the trimmed V and J ends, which lost 4 bases and 0 bases, there was a span of 19 bases. The chain's CDR3 is CASGSPAEGPDSYEQYF. In DNA form, the CDR3 reads TGTGCTAGTGGTTCCCCGGCCGAAGGACCCGACTCCTACGAGCAGTACTTC.

The V gene is TRBV20-1, the J gene TRBJ2-1; D is possibly TRBD2 (6 bases). Germline CDR1 and CDR2: DFQATT and SNEGSKA (reference sequence). The CDR3 length is 15 residues. V lost 3 bases to trimming and J lost 8 bases, with 20 bases between them. CDR3 sequence (DNA): TGCAGTGCTAGTCCCCTGTCCGGACTATCGGATGAGCAGTTCTTC. The encoded protein is CSASPLSGLSDEQFF.

This chain links TRBV6-2 or TRBV6-3 with TRBJ2-2, with D perhaps TRBD2 (5 bases). The CDR3 loop spans 15 amino acids. The V and J ends lost 5 bases and 5 bases respectively, with 15 bases between them. Germline V gene sequence: CDR1 MNHEY, CDR2 SVGEGT. CDR3 nucleotides: TGTGCCAGCAGTCACGGCGGGTTGGGGACCGGGGAGCTGTTTTTT. Translating it yields CASSHGGLGTGELFF.

V and J are TRBV20-1 and TRBJ2-7; 9 bases agree with TRBD2. Per the germline V gene, CDR1 is DFQATT and CDR2 is SNEGSKA (reference sequence). Unmatched junction bases numbered 4, after V lost 5 bases and J lost 2 bases. The CDR3 is 13 amino acids. The CDR3 region is CSALSGGAYEQYF. The CDR3 region has the DNA TGCAGTGCTCTTAGCGGGGGCGCCTACGAGCAGTACTTC.

DNA for the CDR3: TGTGCCAGCAGCTTGGGCAGGGCTGACGAGCAGTACTTC. It translates to CASSLGRADEQYF. V gene TRBV5-5 combines with J gene TRBJ2-4; a possible D gene is TRBD1 (5 bases). The better agreement between TRBJ2-7 and the DNA end casts doubt on the J call. Germline V gene sequence: CDR1 SGHKS, CDR2 YYEKEE (reference sequence). There are 13 residues in the CDR3.

V is TRBV5-6 and J is TRBJ2-3, with a possible D match to TRBD2 (6 bases). Trimming left V 3 bases short and J 6 bases short, with 17 bases between. There are 15 residues in the CDR3. Looked up from germline, CDR1 is SGHDT and CDR2 is YYEEEE. For the CDR3, the DNA is TGTGCCAGCAGCTCTCCGACTAGGGCAGTCGATACGCAGTATTTT. Encoded protein: CASSSPTRAVDTQYF.

This chain connects TRBV7-2 to TRBJ2-3; D not certain. The CDR3 length is 14 residues. V was pared by 1 base and J by 4 bases, with 9 bases between. Germline CDR1 reads SGHTA; CDR2 reads FQGNSA. CDR3 bases: TGTGCCAGCAGCTTAGTCGGCCTCTCAGATACGCAGTATTTT. It specifies CASSLVGLSDTQYF.

The chain has TRBV5-1 and TRBJ2-2; no definite D call. The CDR3 has 14 residues. Germline V CDR1 and CDR2: SGHRS, YFSETQ. With 0 bases removed from V and 6 bases from J, the gap between germline ends came to 9 bases. CDR3 DNA sequence: TGCGCCAGCAGCTTGGGGCAGACCCCCGGGGAGCTGTTTTTT. Protein product: CASSLGQTPGELFF. Full variable domain (missing parts from reference TRBV5-1 and TRBJ2-2): KAGVTQTPRYLIKTRGQQVTLSCSPISGHRSVSWYQQTPGQGLQFLFEYFSETQRNKGNFPGRFSGRQFSNSRSEMNVSTLELGDSALYLCASSLGQTPGELFFGEGSRLTVL.

The chain combines TRBV12-3 or TRBV12-4 with TRBJ2-4, with D perhaps assigned TRBD1 or TRBD2 (5 bases each). The CDR3 has 13 amino acids. The V end was cut by 1 base, the J end by 6 bases, with 7 bases between. The CDR3 is CASSLGDGNIQYF. The CDR3 bases are TGTGCCAGCAGTTTAGGGGACGGAAACATTCAGTACTTC.

The chain recombines TRBV6-6 with TRBJ1-5, with D possibly matching TRBD1 (5 bases). This CDR3 has 15 amino acids. Germline V CDR1 and CDR2: MNHNY, SVGAGI (reference sequence). Trimming stripped 6 bases from V and 7 bases from J, with 19 bases between. The CDR3 protein is CASSYTGSREQPQHF. DNA of the CDR3: TGTGCCAGCAGCTATACGGGGAGCAGGGAACAGCCCCAGCATTTT.

This clonotype has only a few counts. The chain joins TRBV12-3 or TRBV12-4 to TRBJ2-5, with D possibly matching TRBD2 (6 bases). The V and J ends lost 4 bases and 7 bases respectively, with 13 bases between them. The CDR3 has 13 amino acids. The CDR3 here is CASSSGDYTTQYF. CDR3 nucleotide sequence: TGTGCCAGCAGTTCGGGAGACTATACGACCCAGTACTTC.

The chain couples TRBV3-1 to TRBJ1-5, with D uncertain. CDR1 is LGHDT and CDR2 is YNNKEL in the germline V gene (reference sequence). CDR3 length equals 15 residues. Trimming took 1 base from V and 6 from J, leaving 13 bases between them. The CDR3 nucleotides are TGTGCCAGCAGCCAAGGGTGGGGATTCGGTCAGCCCCAGCATTTT. Translating gives CASSQGWGFGQPQHF.

This clonotype appeared many times. The rearrangement joins TRBV12-3 or TRBV12-4 to TRBJ2-7; D perhaps matches TRBD1 (5 bases). The CDR3 totals 12 residues. V gave up 6 bases and J gave up 2 bases, with 8 bases separating them. The CDR3: CASSLTAYEQYF. The DNA for the CDR3 is TGTGCCAGCAGCTTGACAGCCTACGAGCAGTACTTC.

This chain joins TRBV12-3 or TRBV12-4 and TRBJ2-2; the match to TRBD2 covers 7 bases. This CDR3 spans 15 amino acids. J lost 1 base, V lost 4 bases, and 3 bases had no gene match. CDR3 loop: CASSSWTRNTGELFF. DNA of the CDR3: TGTGCCAGCAGTTCGTGGACTAGGAACACCGGGGAGCTGTTTTTT.

As to this clonotype: Mismatch with germline at one junction end may stem from a read error. The chain links TRBV25-1 to TRBJ2-7; 9 nucleotides match TRBD1. This CDR3 has 14 amino acids. Germline V gene data show CDR1 as MGHDK and CDR2 as SYGVNS. The CDR3 DNA reads TGTGCCGGCAGGCGACAGGGGGGTTCGTCCGAGCAGTACTTC. Protein sequence: CAGRRQGGSSEQYF.

This rearrangement joins TRBV5-1 to TRBJ1-2; a weak D match, TRBD1 (6 bases). The CDR3 consists of 16 residues. The germline V gene encodes CDR1 SGHRS and CDR2 YFSETQ. The germline V and J ends were trimmed by 2 bases and 3 bases, with 17 bases remaining between them. The CDR3 DNA sequence: TGCGCCAGCAGCTTAACATGGGGGGCAAACGACTATGGCTACACCTTC. Encoded protein: CASSLTWGANDYGYTF.

V and J are TRBV29-1 and TRBJ1-2; a weak D match, TRBD1 (5 bases). CDR3 length equals 12 residues. V lost 8 bases and J lost 4, with 14 bases in between. From germline, CDR1 is SQVTM and CDR2 ANQGSEA. The CDR3 protein is CSTSGFPYGYTF. DNA of the CDR3: TGCAGCACGTCAGGGTTTCCCTATGGCTACACCTTC.

This clonotype was seen a handful of times. The V gene is TRBV4-1, the J gene TRBJ2-1; 8 bases map to TRBD2. Trimming at V came to 4 bases and at J to 4 bases, leaving 9 bases not matched to a gene. Germline assignment: CDR1 MGHRA and CDR2 YSYEKL. There are 16 residues in the CDR3. In DNA, the CDR3 is TGCGCCAGCAGCCTGTGGAGCGGGAGAGGATACAATGAGCAGTTCTTC. The encoded protein is CASSLWSGRGYNEQFF.

The chain recombines TRBV10-3 with TRBJ1-2; D is unclear. Germline assignment: CDR1 ENHRY and CDR2 SYGVKD. This CDR3 has 13 residues. Trimming pared 0 bases from V and 7 bases from J, leaving 9 bases between. Written as DNA, the CDR3 is TGTGCCATCAGTGAGTCTTTTACTTCTGGCTACACCTTC. Protein sequence: CAISESFTSGYTF.

The table lists this clonotype with a few counts. The V and J genes are TRBV12-3 or TRBV12-4 and TRBJ2-7; 8 bases are shared with TRBD2. The CDR3 is 13 residues long. With V trimmed by 6 bases and J by 6 bases, 7 bases remained unmatched. The chain's CDR3 is CASSRAGAGEQYF. CDR3 DNA: TGTGCCAGCAGCCGAGCGGGAGCGGGCGAGCAGTACTTC.

This clonotype was counted between two and nine times. The CDR3 DNA reads as TGTGCCAGCAGTCCCGGGACAGGGTCGAACACTGAAGCTTTCTTT. As protein: CASSPGTGSNTEAFF. V is TRBV18 and J is TRBJ1-1, with 9 bases aligning to TRBD1. CDR1 and CDR2 from the germline V gene are KGHSH and LQKENI. Unmatched junction bases numbered 8, after V lost 8 bases and J lost 1 base. CDR3 length: 15 residues.

This sequence joins TRBV5-1 and TRBJ1-1; possibly TRBD1 for D (6 bases). Trimming stripped 0 bases from V and 3 bases from J, with 15 bases between. Germline V lookup: CDR1 SGHRS, CDR2 YFSETQ. The CDR3 covers 16 residues. The CDR3 reads CASSLDRRGVDTEAFF. CDR3 sequence (DNA): TGCGCCAGCAGCTTGGACAGGAGGGGGGTCGACACTGAAGCTTTCTTT.

CDR3 bases: TGTGCCAGCAGCTCCCCCCAGCTAGCTTATACGCAGTATTTT. Protein: CASSSPQLAYTQYF. The V and J genes are TRBV7-2 and TRBJ2-3; tentatively, D is TRBD2 (5 bases). Trimming shortened V by 4 bases and J by 7 bases, and 15 bases separated the two germline ends. The CDR3 consists of 14 residues. The germline V gene encodes CDR1 SGHTA and CDR2 FQGNSA.

This clonotype appeared a few times. The chain couples TRBV20-1 to TRBJ2-7; 11 bases are a match to TRBD2. V was pared by 2 bases and J by 4 bases, with 13 bases of the junction left unmatched. This CDR3 has 17 amino acids. Germline values: CDR1 DFQATT, CDR2 SNEGSKA (reference sequence). The CDR3 protein is CSARSTSGGSWSYEQYF. The CDR3 DNA reads as TGCAGTGCTAGATCAACTAGCGGGGGCTCCTGGAGTTACGAGCAGTACTTC.

The CDR3 spells CASSLAGAVTRGELFF. For the CDR3, the DNA is TGTGCCAGCAGCCTAGCGGGGGCCGTTACTAGGGGGGAGCTGTTTTTT. The V and J genes are TRBV11-2 and TRBJ2-2, with TRBD2 matching over 10 bases. The CDR3 has 16 residues. Per germline, CDR1 SGHAT and CDR2 FQNNGV. V lost 5 bases and J lost 8; bases outside the gene matches: 11.

In this sample, this clonotype turned up a few times. The V gene is TRBV27, the J gene TRBJ2-1; 7 nucleotides line up with TRBD2. The CDR3 consists of 15 residues. V lost 5 bases, J lost 4 bases, and 8 bases stayed unmatched. Germline V lookup: CDR1 MNHEY, CDR2 SMNVEV (reference sequence). The DNA for the CDR3 is TGTGCCAGCAGTCCTAGACTAGCAGGTTACAATGAGCAGTTCTTC. Amino acids: CASSPRLAGYNEQFF.

The J gene is TRBJ2-4, the V gene TRBV5-6, with D uncertain. With the DNA end fitting TRBJ2-7 better, the J assignment may be wrong. Germline CDR1 reads SGHDT; CDR2 reads YYEEEE. This CDR3 has 12 residues. The DNA for the CDR3 is TGTGCCAGCAGCCGTCTTCTCCTCGAGCAGTACTTC. This codes for CASSRLLLEQYF.